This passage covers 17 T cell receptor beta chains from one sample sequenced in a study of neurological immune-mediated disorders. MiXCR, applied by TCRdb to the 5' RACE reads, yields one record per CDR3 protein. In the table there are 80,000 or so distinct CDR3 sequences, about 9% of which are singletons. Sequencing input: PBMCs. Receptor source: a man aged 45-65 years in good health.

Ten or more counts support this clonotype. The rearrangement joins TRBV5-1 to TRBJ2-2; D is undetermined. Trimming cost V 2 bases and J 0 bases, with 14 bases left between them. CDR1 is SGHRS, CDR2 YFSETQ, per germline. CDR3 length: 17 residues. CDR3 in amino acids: CASSLLPQNANTGELFF. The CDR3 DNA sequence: TGCGCCAGCAGCTTATTGCCGCAAAACGCGAACACCGGGGAGCTGTTTTTT. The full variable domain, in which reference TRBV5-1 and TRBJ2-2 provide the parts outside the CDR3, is KAGVTQTPRYLIKTRGQQVTLSCSPISGHRSVSWYQQTPGQGLQFLFEYFSETQRNKGNFPGRFSGRQFSNSRSEMNVSTLELGDSALYLCASSLLPQNANTGELFFGEGSRLTVL.

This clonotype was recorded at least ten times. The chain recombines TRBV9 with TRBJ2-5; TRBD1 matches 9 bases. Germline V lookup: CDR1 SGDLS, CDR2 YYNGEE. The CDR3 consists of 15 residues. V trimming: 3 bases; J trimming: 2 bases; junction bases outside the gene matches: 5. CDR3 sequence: CASSGTGASQETQYF. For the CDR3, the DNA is TGTGCCAGCAGCGGGACAGGGGCCAGTCAAGAGACCCAGTACTTC.

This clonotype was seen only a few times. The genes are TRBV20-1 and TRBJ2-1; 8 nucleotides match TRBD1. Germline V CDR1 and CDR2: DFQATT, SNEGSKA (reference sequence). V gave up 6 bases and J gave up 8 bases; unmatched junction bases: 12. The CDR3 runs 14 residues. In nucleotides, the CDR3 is TGCAGTGCCCTTACCCGACAGGGGATTTATGAGCAGTTCTTC. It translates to CSALTRQGIYEQFF.

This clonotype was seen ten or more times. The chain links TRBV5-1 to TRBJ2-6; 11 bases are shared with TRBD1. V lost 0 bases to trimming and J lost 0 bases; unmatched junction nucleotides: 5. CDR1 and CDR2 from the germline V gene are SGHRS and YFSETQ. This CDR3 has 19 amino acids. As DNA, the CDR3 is TGCGCCAGCAGCTTGGGTTCCGGGACAGGGGGCTCTGGGGCCAACGTCCTGACTTTC. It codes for CASSLGSGTGGSGANVLTF.

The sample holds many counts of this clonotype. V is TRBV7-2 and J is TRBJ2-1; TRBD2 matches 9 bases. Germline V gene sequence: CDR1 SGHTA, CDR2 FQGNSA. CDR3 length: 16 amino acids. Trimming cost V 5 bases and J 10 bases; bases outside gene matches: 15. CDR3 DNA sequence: TGTGCCAGCAGCCCACAAGAAGTAGCGGGGGAGGAAGAGCAGTTCTTC. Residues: CASSPQEVAGEEEQFF.

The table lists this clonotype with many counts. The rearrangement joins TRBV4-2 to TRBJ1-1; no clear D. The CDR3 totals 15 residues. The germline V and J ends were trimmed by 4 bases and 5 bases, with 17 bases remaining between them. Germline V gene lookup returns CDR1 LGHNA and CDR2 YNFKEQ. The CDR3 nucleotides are TGTGCCAGCAGCCCGAGGGAGGGTCGGGGTACTGAAGCTTTCTTT. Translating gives CASSPREGRGTEAFF.

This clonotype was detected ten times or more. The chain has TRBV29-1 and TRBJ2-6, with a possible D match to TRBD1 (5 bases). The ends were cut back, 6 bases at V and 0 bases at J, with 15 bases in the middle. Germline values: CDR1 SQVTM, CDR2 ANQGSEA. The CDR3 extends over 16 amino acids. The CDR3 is CSVPVQVLSGANVLTF. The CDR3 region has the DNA TGCAGCGTCCCGGTACAGGTCCTCTCTGGGGCCAACGTCCTGACTTTC.

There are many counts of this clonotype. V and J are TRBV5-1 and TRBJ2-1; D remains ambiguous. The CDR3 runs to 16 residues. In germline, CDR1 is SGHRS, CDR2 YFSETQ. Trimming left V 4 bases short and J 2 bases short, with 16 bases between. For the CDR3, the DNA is TGCGCCAGCAGCGTACAAGGTCCCGTGGCCTACAATGAGCAGTTCTTC. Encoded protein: CASSVQGPVAYNEQFF.

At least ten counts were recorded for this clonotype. CDR3 DNA sequence: TGCGCCAGCAGCAGGGGACAGGGTCGAGGATCGTCGGACACTGAAGCTTTCTTT. Amino acid sequence: CASSRGQGRGSSDTEAFF. This chain connects TRBV5-1 to TRBJ1-1; 9 nucleotides match TRBD1. V lost 4 bases to trimming and J lost 3 bases; unmatched junction nucleotides: 16. The CDR3 length is 18 residues. Per the germline V gene, CDR1 is SGHRS and CDR2 is YFSETQ.

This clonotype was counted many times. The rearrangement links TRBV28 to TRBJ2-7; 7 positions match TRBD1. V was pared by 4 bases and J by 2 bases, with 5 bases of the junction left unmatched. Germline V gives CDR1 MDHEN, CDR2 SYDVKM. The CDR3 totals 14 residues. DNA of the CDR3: TGTGCCAGCAGTTCCCCGGACAGGCCCTACGAGCAGTACTTC. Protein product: CASSSPDRPYEQYF.

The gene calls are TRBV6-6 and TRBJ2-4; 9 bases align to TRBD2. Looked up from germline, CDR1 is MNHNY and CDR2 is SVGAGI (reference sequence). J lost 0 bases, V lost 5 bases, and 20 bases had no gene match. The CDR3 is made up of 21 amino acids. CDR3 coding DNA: TGTGCCAGCAGTCTATCACCGACGACTAGCGGTTCCCAATTAGCCAAAAACATTCAGTACTTC. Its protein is CASSLSPTTSGSQLAKNIQYF.

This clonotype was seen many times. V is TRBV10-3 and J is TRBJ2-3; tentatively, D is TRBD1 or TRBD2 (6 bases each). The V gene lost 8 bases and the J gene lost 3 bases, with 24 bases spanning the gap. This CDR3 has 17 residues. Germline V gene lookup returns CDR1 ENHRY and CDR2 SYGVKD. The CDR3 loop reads CAISAERGARETDTQYF. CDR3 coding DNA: TGTGCCATCTCCGCAGAGAGGGGGGCAAGAGAAACAGATACGCAGTATTTT.

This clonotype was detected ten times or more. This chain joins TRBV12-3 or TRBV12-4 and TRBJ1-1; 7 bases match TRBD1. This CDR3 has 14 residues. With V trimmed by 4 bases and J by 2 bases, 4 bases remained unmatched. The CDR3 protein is CASSSRDRNTEAFF. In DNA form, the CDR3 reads TGTGCCAGCAGTTCCCGGGACAGAAACACTGAAGCTTTCTTT.

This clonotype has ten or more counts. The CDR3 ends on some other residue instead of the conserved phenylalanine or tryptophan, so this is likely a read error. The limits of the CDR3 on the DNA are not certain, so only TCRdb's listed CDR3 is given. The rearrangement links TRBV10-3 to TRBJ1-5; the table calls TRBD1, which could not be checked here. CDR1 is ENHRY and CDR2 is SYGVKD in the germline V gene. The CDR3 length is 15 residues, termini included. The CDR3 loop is CAISEIGQVFSPSIA.

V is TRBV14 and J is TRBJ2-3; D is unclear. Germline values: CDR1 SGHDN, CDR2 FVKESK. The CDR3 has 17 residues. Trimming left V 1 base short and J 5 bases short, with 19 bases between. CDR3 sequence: CASSQVRTLNGGDTQYF. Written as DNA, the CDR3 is TGTGCCAGCAGCCAAGTCCGGACCCTCAATGGTGGAGATACGCAGTATTTT.

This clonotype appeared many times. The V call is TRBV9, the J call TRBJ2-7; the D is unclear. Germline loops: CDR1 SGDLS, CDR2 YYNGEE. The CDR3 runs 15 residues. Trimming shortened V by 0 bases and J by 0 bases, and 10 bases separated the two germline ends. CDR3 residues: CASSVGVGYSYEQYF. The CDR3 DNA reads TGTGCCAGCAGCGTAGGTGTCGGGTACTCCTACGAGCAGTACTTC.

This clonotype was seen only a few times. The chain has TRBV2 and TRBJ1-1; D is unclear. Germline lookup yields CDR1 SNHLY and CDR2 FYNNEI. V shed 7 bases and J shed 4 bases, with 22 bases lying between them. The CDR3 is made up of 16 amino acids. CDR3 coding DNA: TGTGCCAGCAAGGTGGATGCCGGGAATAGAGGCACTGAAGCTTTCTTT. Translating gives CASKVDAGNRGTEAFF.